This entry lists 15 T cell receptor beta chains sequenced from one sample in a study of blood T cell repertoires in COVID-19. Profiled with immunoSEQ multiplex PCR; TCRdb holds only in-frame clones, not every one. The repertoire holds fewer than 300,000 clones, with 90% to 95% as singletons. Sequencing was performed on peripheral blood. The receptors stem from a woman in her 30s with COVID-19, enrolled during active disease.

The chain links TRBV27 to TRBJ2-7; D is unresolved. V shed 0 bases and J shed 0 bases, with 6 bases lying between them. This CDR3 contains 14 residues. The germline CDR1 and CDR2 sequences are MNHEY and SMNVEV (reference sequence). The DNA for the CDR3 is TGTGCCAGCAGTTTATCCTATGGCTCCTACGAGCAGTACTTC. It specifies CASSLSYGSYEQYF.

The genes are TRBV5-6 and TRBJ1-5, with TRBD1 matching over 9 bases. The CDR3 has 15 amino acids. Trimming cost V 4 bases and J 7 bases; bases outside gene matches: 9. The V gene's germline CDR1 is SGHDT and CDR2 YYEEEE. CDR3 nucleotides: TGTGCCAGCAGCATTACAACAGGGGGCAGACAGCCCCAGCATTTT. Translated: CASSITTGGRQPQHF.

For this clone: Additional DNA sequences in this sample encode the identical CDR3. The chain employs TRBV5-1 and TRBJ2-6; D might be TRBD1 (5 bases). This CDR3 comprises 15 residues. CDR1 SGHRS and CDR2 YFSETQ come from the germline V gene. Trimming left V 4 bases short and J 0 bases short, with 8 bases between. CDR3 residues: CASSRDSSGANVLTF. DNA for the CDR3: TGCGCCAGCAGCAGAGACAGCTCTGGGGCCAACGTCCTGACTTTC.

The chain links TRBV7-2 to TRBJ2-3, with TRBD2 matching over 14 bases. The CDR3 is 18 residues long. The trim removed 5 bases at V and 4 bases at J, leaving 11 bases unmatched. From germline, CDR1 is SGHTA and CDR2 FQGNSA. CDR3 region: CASSTRLAGGPKPDTQYF. CDR3 DNA sequence: TGTGCCAGCAGCACCCGACTAGCGGGAGGGCCTAAACCAGATACGCAGTATTTT.

Only one count was recorded for this clone. The chain joins TRBV2 to TRBJ2-7; D gene unclear. V lost 6 bases to trimming and J lost 5 bases, with 11 bases between them. The CDR3 has 12 amino acids. Germline loops: CDR1 SNHLY, CDR2 FYNNEI. The CDR3 coding sequence is TGTGCCAGCAGCCTGATCGGTCACGAGCAGTACTTC. This codes for CASSLIGHEQYF.

The J gene is TRBJ2-1, the V gene TRBV21-1; the DNA was not compared with TRBD2, the D call given in the table. TRBV21-1 is classified as a pseudogene. The CDR3 extends over 17 amino acids. The DNA for the CDR3 is TGTGCCAGCAGCAAAGTCGGGAGGGCCGTCGCCTACAATGAGCAGTTCTTC. Its protein is CASSKVGRAVAYNEQFF.

This chain links TRBV11-2 with TRBJ2-5; TRBD2 matches at 9 bases. The length of the CDR3 is 14 residues. Trimming cost V 1 base and J 5 bases; bases outside gene matches: 2. Germline V lookup: CDR1 SGHAT, CDR2 FQNNGV. The CDR3 sequence: CASSLVAGAETQYF. CDR3 nucleotides: TGTGCCAGCAGCTTAGTAGCGGGAGCTGAGACCCAGTACTTC.

The gene calls are TRBV6-1 and TRBJ1-5, with a possible D match to TRBD1 (5 bases). The CDR3 covers 15 residues. The V gene lost 2 bases and the J gene lost 1 base, with 9 bases spanning the gap. CDR1 MNHNS and CDR2 SASEGT come from the germline V gene. The CDR3 DNA reads as TGTGCCAGCAGTGAACTCCGGGGGAGCAATCAGCCCCAGCATTTT. Encoded protein: CASSELRGSNQPQHF.

V and J are TRBV3-1 (or the pseudogene TRBV3-2) and TRBJ2-1; no clear D. V gave up 4 bases and J gave up 2 bases, with 12 bases separating them. Germline V gene sequence: CDR1 LGHDT, CDR2 YNNKEL (reference sequence). The CDR3 consists of 15 residues. The DNA for the CDR3 is TGTGCCAGCAGCCCTAATGAGGTGGCCTACAATGAGCAGTTCTTC. It yields the protein CASSPNEVAYNEQFF.

This chain links TRBV30 with TRBJ2-7; TRBD2 aligns across 8 bases. Germline values: CDR1 GTSNPN, CDR2 SVGIG (reference sequence). The CDR3 is made up of 14 amino acids. The trim removed 2 bases at V and 3 bases at J, leaving 6 bases unmatched. CDR3 in DNA: TGTGCCTGGAGTACTAGCGGAGGACTCTACGAGCAGTACTTC. Translation gives CAWSTSGGLYEQYF.

The chain recombines TRBV27 with TRBJ2-1; D is unresolved. CDR1 is MNHEY and CDR2 is SMNVEV in the germline V gene (reference sequence). The CDR3 covers 16 residues. V lost 0 bases to trimming and J lost 4 bases, with 13 bases between them. The CDR3 DNA reads as TGTGCCAGCAGTTTATCCCTCTTCACAGTTTACAATGAGCAGTTCTTC. The encoded protein is CASSLSLFTVYNEQFF.

A few counts support this clone. This rearrangement joins TRBV7-2 to TRBJ2-1, with 8 bases lining up with TRBD2. The length of the CDR3 is 17 residues. Trimming removed 2 bases from V and 0 bases from J; junction bases left unmatched: 6. The germline CDR1 and CDR2 sequences are SGHTA and FQGNSA. CDR3 in DNA: TGTGCCAGCAGCTTAACTAGCGGTACAAGCTCCTACAATGAGCAGTTCTTC. This encodes CASSLTSGTSSYNEQFF. The variable domain in full, completed from reference TRBV7-2 and TRBJ2-1, reads GAGVSQSPSNKVTEKGKDVELRCDPISGHTALYWYRQSLGQGLEFLIYFQGNSAPDKSGLPSDRFSAERTGGSVSTLTIQRTQQEDSAVYLCASSLTSGTSSYNEQFFGPGTRLTVL.

The chain joins TRBV7-9 to TRBJ2-1, with 7 bases identical to TRBD1. In germline, CDR1 is SEHNR, CDR2 FQNEAQ (reference sequence). V lost 5 bases to trimming and J lost 0 bases; unmatched junction nucleotides: 4. The CDR3 is made up of 15 amino acids. The CDR3 loop is CASSATGDSYNEQFF. The CDR3 region has the DNA TGTGCCAGCAGCGCAACAGGGGACTCCTACAATGAGCAGTTCTTC. Using reference TRBV7-9 and TRBJ2-1 for the parts outside the CDR3, the full variable domain is DTGVSQNPRHKITKRGQNVTFRCDPISEHNRLYWYRQTLGQGPEFLTYFQNEAQLEKSRLLSDRFSAERPKGSFSTLEIQRTEQGDSAMYLCASSATGDSYNEQFFGPGTRLTVL.

V is TRBV19 and J is TRBJ2-7; 8 bases map to TRBD2. There are 15 residues in the CDR3. Germline CDR1 and CDR2: LNHDA and SQIVND (reference sequence). V lost 2 bases and J lost 0; bases outside the gene matches: 3. CDR3 sequence: CASSIRGGGSYEQYF. CDR3 coding DNA: TGTGCCAGTAGTATACGGGGGGGAGGCTCCTACGAGCAGTACTTC.

This clone was counted a single time. This chain links TRBV30 with TRBJ1-5; 7 nucleotides line up with TRBD1. The CDR3 totals 13 residues. The J segment lost 4 bases and the V segment lost 5 bases, leaving 5 bases of the junction unmatched. The germline gives CDR1 GTSNPN, CDR2 SVGIG (reference sequence). This chain's CDR3 is CAWQTGVNQPQHF. The CDR3, as DNA: TGTGCCTGGCAAACAGGGGTTAATCAGCCCCAGCATTTT.